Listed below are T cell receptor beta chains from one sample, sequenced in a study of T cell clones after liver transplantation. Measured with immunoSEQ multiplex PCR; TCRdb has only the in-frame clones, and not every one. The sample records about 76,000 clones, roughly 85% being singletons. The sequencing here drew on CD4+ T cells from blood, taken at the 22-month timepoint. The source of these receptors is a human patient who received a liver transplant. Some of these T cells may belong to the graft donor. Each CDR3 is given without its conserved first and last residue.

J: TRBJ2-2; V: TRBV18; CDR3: ASSPMRGSGELF
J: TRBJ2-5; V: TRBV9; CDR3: ASSGGLTQETQY
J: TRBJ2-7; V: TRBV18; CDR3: ASSRGQSYEQY
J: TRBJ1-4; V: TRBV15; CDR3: ATSRVYNEKLF
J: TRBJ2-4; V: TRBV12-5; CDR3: ASENRDRNPVQY
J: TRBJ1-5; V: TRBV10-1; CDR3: ASSESLCGTGTPDQPQH
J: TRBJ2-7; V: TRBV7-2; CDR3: ASSGGDWLRAYEQY
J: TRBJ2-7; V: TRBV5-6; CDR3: ASSWKPGSETRLYEQY
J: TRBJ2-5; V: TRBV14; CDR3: ASSQVRETQY
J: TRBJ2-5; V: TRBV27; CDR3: ASSFLAGGGETQY
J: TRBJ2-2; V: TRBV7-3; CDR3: ASSYPRAGELF
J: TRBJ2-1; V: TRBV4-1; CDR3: ASSPRDRTQYNEQF
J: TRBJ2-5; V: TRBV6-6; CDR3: ASRTLGAQETQY